The 25 T cell receptor beta chains presented below share a single source sample, sequenced in a study of control samples from healthy donors and cancer patients. Assay: immunoSEQ multiplex PCR; the TCRdb copy retains only in-frame clones and omits some. The data contain about 85,000 clones, around nine tenths of them seen just once; the ten biggest clones take up 6% to 9.5%. The source material was blood. These TCRs come from a woman aged 60-70 years in good health.

This rearrangement joins TRBV12-3 or TRBV12-4 to TRBJ1-2, with no clear D. This CDR3 spans 11 amino acids. Trimming cost V 6 bases and J 6 bases, with 8 bases left between them. The CDR3 region is CASSNYDGYTF. The CDR3 DNA sequence: TGTGCCAGCAGCAACTATGATGGCTACACCTTC.

This chain joins TRBV3-1 (or the pseudogene TRBV3-2) and TRBJ1-2; 10 bases fit TRBD1. The CDR3 runs to 13 residues. Losses at the gene ends were 3 bases for V and 8 bases for J; bases not matched to a gene: 3. CDR1 and CDR2 from the germline V gene are LGHDT and YNNKEL (reference sequence). CDR3 nucleotides: TGTGCCAGCAGCCAGTTGACAGGGGGCGGCTACACCTTC. This gives the protein CASSQLTGGGYTF.

The genes are TRBV19 and TRBJ1-5; TRBD1 is a possible D gene (5 bases). The CDR3 has 14 residues. Germline CDR1 reads LNHDA; CDR2 reads SQIVND (reference sequence). Trimming cost V 5 bases and J 7 bases, with 15 bases left between them. This CDR3 reads CASSPSRGGQPQHF. CDR3 DNA: TGTGCCAGTAGTCCCTCCCGGGGCGGCCAGCCCCAGCATTTT.

The chain joins TRBV7-6 to TRBJ2-7; 11 bases align to TRBD1. Germline V gene sequence: CDR1 SGHVS, CDR2 FNYEAQ. The J segment lost 3 bases and the V segment lost 6 bases, leaving 7 bases of the junction unmatched. This CDR3 has 15 amino acids. The CDR3 nucleotides read TGTGCCAGCAGTCCCGGGACAGGGGGATTCTACGAGCAGTACTTC. Its translation is CASSPGTGGFYEQYF.

CDR3 loop: CASGTETQYF. In DNA form, the CDR3 reads TGCGCCAGCGGGACGGAGACCCAGTACTTC. This rearrangement joins TRBV5-1 to TRBJ2-5; possibly TRBD1 or TRBD2 for D (5 bases each). The germline CDR1 and CDR2 sequences are SGHRS and YFSETQ. This CDR3 has 10 amino acids. Trimming took off 7 bases at V and 5 bases at J, with 6 bases between the two ends.

The rearrangement uses TRBV10-1 and TRBJ2-2, with D possibly matching TRBD2 (6 bases). The ends were cut back, 6 bases at V and 4 bases at J, with 12 bases in the middle. Germline V CDR1 and CDR2: WNHNN, SYGVQD (reference sequence). CDR3 length equals 14 residues. In DNA form, the CDR3 reads TGCGCCAGCAGCTCCGGGAGATTCACCGGGGAGCTGTTTTTT. Its translation: CASSSGRFTGELFF.

The chain is built from TRBV5-1 and TRBJ1-4; perhaps TRBD1 as D (6 bases). The CDR3 length is 15 residues. Germline CDR1 reads SGHRS; CDR2 reads YFSETQ. V lost 0 bases, J lost 5 bases, and 11 bases lay in between. The DNA of the CDR3 is TGCGCCAGCAGCTTGGGGGCAGGGGTGAATGAAAAACTGTTTTTT. It codes for CASSLGAGVNEKLFF.

The rearrangement uses TRBV28 and TRBJ2-7; 8 nucleotides agree with TRBD1. Unmatched junction bases numbered 8, after V lost 4 bases and J lost 6 bases. This CDR3 contains 14 residues. Germline V gene lookup returns CDR1 MDHEN and CDR2 SYDVKM. The CDR3 sequence: CASSSPGQVREQYF. CDR3 nucleotides: TGTGCCAGCAGTTCACCGGGACAGGTACGCGAGCAGTACTTC.

The chain carries TRBV6-5 and TRBJ2-5; 7 nucleotides line up with TRBD1. V dropped 7 bases and J dropped 2; count of bases not matched to a gene: 4. The germline gives CDR1 MNHEY, CDR2 SVGAGI. The CDR3 runs to 13 residues. Written as DNA, the CDR3 is TGTGCCAGCAATAGGGACAGACAAGAGACCCAGTACTTC. Translating it yields CASNRDRQETQYF.

The chain employs TRBV27 and TRBJ1-5, with D perhaps matching TRBD1 (6 bases). Trimming took off 1 base at V and 4 bases at J, with 14 bases between the two ends. CDR1 MNHEY and CDR2 SMNVEV come from the germline V gene (reference sequence). The CDR3 contains 16 residues. The CDR3 sequence: CASSLFWGAENQPQHF. DNA for the CDR3: TGTGCCAGCAGTTTATTTTGGGGGGCGGAGAATCAGCCCCAGCATTTT.

This clone was recorded a few times. The chain employs TRBV12-5 and TRBJ2-1; TRBD2 aligns across 14 bases. CDR3 size: 22 residues. The V gene's germline CDR1 is LGHNT and CDR2 FRNRAP. V was pared by 3 bases and J by 0 bases, with 16 bases of the junction left unmatched. The CDR3 nucleotides read TGTGCTAGTGGTTTCCAAGGTGTTCCGGGACTAGCGGGAGAAGGCTCCTACAATGAGCAGTTCTTC. It translates to CASGFQGVPGLAGEGSYNEQFF.

The V call is TRBV3-1 (or the pseudogene TRBV3-2), the J call TRBJ2-5; 13 positions agree with TRBD2. V gave up 3 bases and J gave up 4 bases; unmatched junction bases: 5. The CDR3 totals 16 residues. CDR1 LGHDT and CDR2 YNNKEL come from the germline V gene (reference sequence). CDR3 nucleotide sequence: TGTGCCAGCAGCCACGGACTAGCGGGAGTCCTAGAGACCCAGTACTTC. Protein: CASSHGLAGVLETQYF.

V gene TRBV5-1 combines with J gene TRBJ2-3; D might be TRBD1 or TRBD2, each matching 5 bases. The CDR3 runs 15 residues. CDR1 and CDR2 from the germline V gene are SGHRS and YFSETQ. V shed 3 bases and J shed 2 bases, with 13 bases lying between them. The CDR3 spells CASSSSGANTDTQYF. The CDR3 DNA follows: TGCGCCAGCAGCTCTTCCGGGGCGAACACAGATACGCAGTATTTT.

The rearrangement uses TRBV3-1 (or the pseudogene TRBV3-2) and TRBJ2-5; TRBD2 matches 12 bases. V lost 5 bases to trimming and J lost 4 bases; unmatched junction nucleotides: 8. CDR1 is LGHDT and CDR2 is YNNKEL in the germline V gene (reference sequence). The CDR3 loop spans 16 amino acids. The CDR3 sequence: CASSNGPGLAGETQYF. The CDR3 DNA reads TGTGCCAGCAGCAACGGACCGGGACTAGCGGGAGAGACCCAGTACTTC.

The rearrangement links TRBV18 to TRBJ1-6; D is unclear. The V gene's germline CDR1 is KGHSH and CDR2 LQKENI. CDR3 size: 16 residues. V lost 2 bases to trimming and J lost 3 bases, with 11 bases between them. DNA of the CDR3: TGTGCCAGCTCACCAGTCCTCAAGGACTATAATTCACCCCTCCACTTT. Its protein is CASSPVLKDYNSPLHF.

The chain links TRBV5-1 to TRBJ2-1; D may correspond to TRBD1 or TRBD2 (5 bases each). V was shortened by 0 bases and J by 2 bases, with 6 bases between the two germline ends. The germline CDR1 and CDR2 sequences are SGHRS and YFSETQ. This CDR3 has 14 amino acids. Here the CDR3 reads CASSLEGPYNEQFF. For the CDR3, the DNA is TGCGCCAGCAGCTTGGAGGGACCCTACAATGAGCAGTTCTTC.

The chain links TRBV11-3 to TRBJ2-7; no clear D. The V and J ends lost 6 bases and 5 bases respectively, with 11 bases between them. This CDR3 has 12 residues. The V gene's germline CDR1 is SGHNT and CDR2 YENEEA. For the CDR3, the DNA is TGTGCCAGCAGGCTCCTCATGCACGAGCAGTACTTC. Protein sequence: CASRLLMHEQYF.

The rearrangement joins TRBV19 to TRBJ2-6; maybe TRBD1 (6 bases). V lost 6 bases to trimming and J lost 1 base, with 19 bases between them. This CDR3 region has 18 residues. Germline loops: CDR1 LNHDA, CDR2 SQIVND (reference sequence). CDR3 amino acids: CASRSTGFTISGANVLTF. As DNA, the CDR3 is TGTGCCAGTAGAAGCACAGGGTTCACCATTTCTGGGGCCAACGTCCTGACTTTC.

This clone was counted only a few times. This rearrangement joins TRBV29-1 to TRBJ1-2; 9 bases map to TRBD1. V lost 8 bases and J lost 4; bases outside the gene matches: 5. The length of the CDR3 is 12 residues. CDR1 is SQVTM, CDR2 ANQGSEA, per germline. The CDR3 bases are TGCAGCCTTGGGACAGGGCCCTATGGCTACACCTTC. This codes for CSLGTGPYGYTF.

The chain links TRBV2 to TRBJ1-1, with a possible D match to TRBD1 (5 bases). The germline CDR1 and CDR2 sequences are SNHLY and FYNNEI. V was cut by 5 bases and J by 9 bases, with 10 bases left in between. The length of the CDR3 is 11 residues. The CDR3 nucleotides are TGTGCCAGCAGTTATGACAGACAAGCTTTCTTT. Translated: CASSYDRQAFF. Full variable domain (rest looked up from reference TRBV2 and TRBJ1-1): EPEVTQTPSHQVTQMGQEVILRCVPISNHLYFYWYRQILGQKVEFLVSFYNNEISEKSEIFDDQFSVERPDGSNFTLKIRSTKLEDSAMYFCASSYDRQAFFGQGTRLTVV.

The chain links TRBV7-2 to TRBJ2-7; weak D call: TRBD2 (6 bases). Germline loops: CDR1 SGHTA, CDR2 FQGNSA. The CDR3 has 11 residues. V was cut by 5 bases and J by 12 bases, with 14 bases left in between. The CDR3 here is CASSPGTRMYF. The DNA for the CDR3 is TGTGCCAGCAGCCCCGGGACTCGGATGTACTTC.

This chain links TRBV4-1 with TRBJ1-1, with D uncertain. V lost 1 base and J 2 bases, leaving 8 bases between the germline ends. Germline V lookup: CDR1 MGHRA, CDR2 YSYEKL. The CDR3 runs 14 residues. The CDR3 loop reads CASSQGGPNTEAFF. Here the CDR3 DNA reads TGCGCCAGCAGCCAAGGAGGTCCAAACACTGAAGCTTTCTTT.

This chain connects TRBV24-1 to TRBJ2-2; no firm D call. The ends were cut back, 1 base at V and 2 bases at J, with 7 bases in the middle. Germline loops: CDR1 KGHDR, CDR2 SFDVKD. The CDR3 runs to 15 residues. Written as DNA, the CDR3 is TGTGCCACCAGTGATTTTCCCCGTAACACCGGGGAGCTGTTTTTT. Its protein product is CATSDFPRNTGELFF.

The rearrangement links TRBV18 to TRBJ1-5; the match to TRBD1 covers 7 bases. The CDR3 has 15 residues. Per the germline V gene, CDR1 is KGHSH and CDR2 is LQKENI. J lost 1 base, V lost 4 bases, and 4 bases had no gene match. CDR3 sequence (DNA): TGTGCCAGCTCACAGGGGGCGTGGAGCAATCAGCCCCAGCATTTT. It codes for CASSQGAWSNQPQHF.

This chain joins TRBV7-9 and TRBJ1-6, with TRBD1 identical over 8 bases. Looked up from germline, CDR1 is SEHNR and CDR2 is FQNEAQ (reference sequence). Trimming took 5 bases from V and 10 from J; bases not matched to a gene: 7. The CDR3 sequence is 14 residues long. The chain's CDR3 is CASSPGQGRSPLHF. The CDR3 nucleotides are TGTGCCAGCAGCCCCGGACAGGGAAGGTCACCCCTCCACTTT.